What follows is one T cell receptor beta chain and its context. Germline values: CDR1 SGDLS, CDR2 YYNGEE. This CDR3 is built from 16 residues. The V gene lost 5 bases and the J gene lost 1 base, with 19 bases spanning the gap. The sample is drawn from a study of sequential checkpoint blockade in melanoma. Libraries were prepared by immunoSEQ multiplex PCR; TCRdb keeps only in-frame clonotypes and omits some of them. The sample includes 3,000 to 4,000 clones, less than 20% of them seen just once. Documented treatment: randomized to nivolumab then ipilimumab (arm A) or the reverse (arm B). This TCR derives from a human donor with melanoma. The chain is built from TRBV9 and TRBJ2-7; D is possibly TRBD1 or TRBD2 (5 bases each). Source: tumor tissue (inferred from file names), taken from a patient given nivolumab and ipilimumab in sequence. The CDR3, as DNA: TGTGCCAGCAGTGAATGGGGCCAGTGGGAGTCCTACGAGCAGTACTTC. Its protein is CASSEWGQWESYEQYF.